The entry below gives a single T cell receptor (beta chain) sequence along with its context. Coverage ceases 3 residues before the CDR3 finishes, and the germline J gene fills in the end. Germline V gene data show CDR1 as KGHSH and CDR2 as LQKENI. The CDR3 sequence is 16 residues long. Repertoires were generated with immunoSEQ multiplex PCR, while TCRdb's copy carries only in-frame clones and drops some. This repertoire includes about 26,000 clones. The sample originates from a study of T cells in women clearing cervical HPV infection. Sample: blood buffy coat. The genes are TRBV18 and TRBJ1-1, with TRBD1 as a possible D gene (6 bases). The receptor was isolated from a woman aged 18 to 75 with a cervical HPV16 infection that either progressed to CIN3+ or cleared (not recorded which). The covered CDR3 bases are TGTGCCAGCTCACTAAGAAGACAGGTGCACACAGATACG. Its protein is CASSLRRQVHTDT. The full CDR3 protein reads CASSLRRQVHTDTAFF.